This TCR beta chain was profiled in a study of identical twins. In TCRdb, the 5' RACE reads were re-called with MiXCR into one record per CDR3 protein. The table has hundreds of thousands of distinct CDR3 sequences, less than 25% seen once. Study outcomes and limitations: The study found weaker excess twin sharing in beta out-of-frame sequences. Fewer insertions characterized abundant cord blood beta clonotypes, whereas memory repertoires showed none.

Details on this clonotype: Its cognate antigen is unknown.

In germline, CDR1 is DFQATT, CDR2 SNEGSKA (reference sequence). V was clipped by 6 bases and J by 3 bases, with 8 bases between them. This CDR3 region has 11 residues. This sample was also put to use in a study of T cells expressing NK-cell markers. That report notes: The authors restricted sorting to alpha-beta TCR T cells with an anti-gamma-delta TCR antibody in several experiments.

The sequenced sample was CD4+ T cells sorted from blood. The J gene is TRBJ2-5, the V gene TRBV20-1; weak D call: TRBD1 (5 bases). This clonotype was obtained from a woman aged 18-35 years in good health. CDR3 protein: CSASQEETQYF. The CDR3, as DNA: TGCAGTGCATCACAGGAAGAGACCCAGTACTTC.